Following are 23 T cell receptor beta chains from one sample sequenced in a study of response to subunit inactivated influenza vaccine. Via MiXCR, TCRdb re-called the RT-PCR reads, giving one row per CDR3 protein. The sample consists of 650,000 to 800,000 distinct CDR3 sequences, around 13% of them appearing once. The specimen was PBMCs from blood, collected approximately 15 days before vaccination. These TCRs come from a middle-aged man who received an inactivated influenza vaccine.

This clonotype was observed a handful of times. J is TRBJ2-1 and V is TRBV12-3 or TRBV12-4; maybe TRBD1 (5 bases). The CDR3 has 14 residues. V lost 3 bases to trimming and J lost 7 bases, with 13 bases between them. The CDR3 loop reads CASSFRVPRNEQFF. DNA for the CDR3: TGTGCCAGCAGTTTCAGGGTCCCACGGAATGAGCAGTTCTTC.

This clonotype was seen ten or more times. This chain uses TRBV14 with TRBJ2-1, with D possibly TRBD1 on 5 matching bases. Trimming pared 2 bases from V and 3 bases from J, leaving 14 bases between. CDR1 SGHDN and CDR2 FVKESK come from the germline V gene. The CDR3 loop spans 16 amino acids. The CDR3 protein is CASSQIRVFYYNEQFF. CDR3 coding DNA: TGTGCCAGCAGCCAAATCAGGGTTTTTTACTACAATGAGCAGTTCTTC.

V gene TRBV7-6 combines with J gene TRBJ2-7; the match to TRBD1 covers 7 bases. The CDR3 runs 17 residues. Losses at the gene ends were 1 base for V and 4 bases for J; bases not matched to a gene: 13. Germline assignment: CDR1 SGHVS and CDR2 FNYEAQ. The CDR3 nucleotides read TGTGCCAGCAGCTTAGGATCGCTGCGACAGGGTCTTTACGAGCAGTACTTC. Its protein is CASSLGSLRQGLYEQYF.

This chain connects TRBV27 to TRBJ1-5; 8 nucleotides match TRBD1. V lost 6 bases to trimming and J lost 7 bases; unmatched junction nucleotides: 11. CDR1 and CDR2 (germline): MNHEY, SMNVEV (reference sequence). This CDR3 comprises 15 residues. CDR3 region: CASSRTGQGWQPQHF. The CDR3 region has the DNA TGTGCCAGCAGCCGAACCGGACAGGGATGGCAGCCCCAGCATTTT.

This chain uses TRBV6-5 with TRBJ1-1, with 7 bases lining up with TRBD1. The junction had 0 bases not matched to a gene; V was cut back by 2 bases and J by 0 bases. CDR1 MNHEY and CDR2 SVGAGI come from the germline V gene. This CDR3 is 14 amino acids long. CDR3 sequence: CASSYQGVNTEAFF. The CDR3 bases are TGTGCCAGCAGTTACCAGGGGGTGAACACTGAAGCTTTCTTT.

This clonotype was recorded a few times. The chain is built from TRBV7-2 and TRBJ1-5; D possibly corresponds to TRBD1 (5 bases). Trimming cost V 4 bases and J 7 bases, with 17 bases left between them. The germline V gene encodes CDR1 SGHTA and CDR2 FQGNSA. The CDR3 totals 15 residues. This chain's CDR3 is CASSSSPGNGQPQHF. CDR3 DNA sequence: TGTGCCAGCAGCTCTTCTCCAGGGAACGGCCAGCCCCAGCATTTT.

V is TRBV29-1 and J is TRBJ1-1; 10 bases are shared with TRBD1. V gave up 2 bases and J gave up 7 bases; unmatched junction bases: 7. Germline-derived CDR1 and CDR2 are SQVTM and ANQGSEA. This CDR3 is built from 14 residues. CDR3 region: CSVEFRQGAGEAFF. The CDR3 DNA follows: TGCAGCGTTGAATTTCGACAGGGGGCGGGTGAAGCTTTCTTT.

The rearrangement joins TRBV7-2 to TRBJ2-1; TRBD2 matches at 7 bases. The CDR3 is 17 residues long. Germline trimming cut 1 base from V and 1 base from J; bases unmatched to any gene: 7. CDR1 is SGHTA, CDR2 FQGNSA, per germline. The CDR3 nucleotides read TGTGCCAGCAGCTTAGTTTGGCGGGAGCTGTCCTACAATGAGCAGTTCTTC. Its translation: CASSLVWRELSYNEQFF.

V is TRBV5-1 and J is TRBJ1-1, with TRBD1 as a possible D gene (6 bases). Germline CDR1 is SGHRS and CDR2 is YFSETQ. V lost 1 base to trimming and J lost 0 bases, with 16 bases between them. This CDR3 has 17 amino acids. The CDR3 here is CASSLLVQGRMNTEAFF. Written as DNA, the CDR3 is TGCGCCAGCAGCTTGTTGGTCCAGGGGAGAATGAACACTGAAGCTTTCTTT.

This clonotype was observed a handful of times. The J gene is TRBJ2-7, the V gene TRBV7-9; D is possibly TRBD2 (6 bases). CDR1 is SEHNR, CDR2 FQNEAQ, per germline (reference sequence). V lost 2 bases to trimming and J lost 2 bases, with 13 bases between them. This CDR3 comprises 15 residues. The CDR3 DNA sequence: TGTGCCAGCAGCTTAACCCGACTAGACACCTACGAGCAGTACTTC. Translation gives CASSLTRLDTYEQYF.

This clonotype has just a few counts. As DNA, the CDR3 is TGTGCCAGCAGTCAAACGACTAGCGTCAATGAGCAGTTCTTC. Translating gives CASSQTTSVNEQFF. The chain uses TRBV2 and TRBJ2-1; 8 bases fit TRBD2. Losses at the gene ends were 5 bases for V and 6 bases for J; bases not matched to a gene: 6. The CDR3 contains 14 residues. Germline V gene data show CDR1 as SNHLY and CDR2 as FYNNEI.

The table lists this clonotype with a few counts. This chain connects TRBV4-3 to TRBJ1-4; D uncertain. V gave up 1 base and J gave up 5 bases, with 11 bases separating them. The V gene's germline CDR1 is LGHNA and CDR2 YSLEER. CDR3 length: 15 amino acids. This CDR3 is CASSQVGQANEKLFF. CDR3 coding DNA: TGCGCCAGCAGCCAAGTCGGGCAGGCCAATGAAAAACTGTTTTTT.

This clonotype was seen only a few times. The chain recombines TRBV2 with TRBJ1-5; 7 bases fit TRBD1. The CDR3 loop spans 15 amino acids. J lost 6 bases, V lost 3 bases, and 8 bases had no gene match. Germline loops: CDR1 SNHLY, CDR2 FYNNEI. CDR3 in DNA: TGTGCCAGCAGTGATGGGCAGGGGGGAGGTCAGCCCCAGCATTTT. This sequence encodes CASSDGQGGGQPQHF. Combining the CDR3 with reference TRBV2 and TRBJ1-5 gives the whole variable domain EPEVTQTPSHQVTQMGQEVILRCVPISNHLYFYWYRQILGQKVEFLVSFYNNEISEKSEIFDDQFSVERPDGSNFTLKIRSTKLEDSAMYFCASSDGQGGGQPQHFGDGTRLSIL.

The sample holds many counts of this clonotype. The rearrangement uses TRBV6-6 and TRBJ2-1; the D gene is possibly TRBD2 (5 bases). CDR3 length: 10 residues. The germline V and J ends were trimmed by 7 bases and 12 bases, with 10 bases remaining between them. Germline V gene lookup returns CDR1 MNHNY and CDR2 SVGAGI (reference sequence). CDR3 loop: CASTGEGQFF. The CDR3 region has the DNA TGTGCCAGCACGGGCGAGGGGCAGTTCTTC.

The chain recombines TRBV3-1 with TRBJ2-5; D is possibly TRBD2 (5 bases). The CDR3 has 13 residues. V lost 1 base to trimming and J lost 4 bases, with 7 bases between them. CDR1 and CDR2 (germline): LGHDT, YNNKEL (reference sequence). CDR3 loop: CASSQGELETQYF. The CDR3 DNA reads TGTGCCAGCAGCCAAGGGGAGTTAGAGACCCAGTACTTC.

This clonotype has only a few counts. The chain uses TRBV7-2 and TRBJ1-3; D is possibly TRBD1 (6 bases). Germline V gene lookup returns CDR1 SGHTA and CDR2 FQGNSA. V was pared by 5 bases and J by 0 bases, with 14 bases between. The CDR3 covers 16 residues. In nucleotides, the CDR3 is TGTGCCAGCAGCGCCGAAACAGGGACCTCTGGAAACACCATATATTTT. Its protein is CASSAETGTSGNTIYF. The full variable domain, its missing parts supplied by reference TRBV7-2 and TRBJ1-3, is GAGVSQSPSNKVTEKGKDVELRCDPISGHTALYWYRQSLGQGLEFLIYFQGNSAPDKSGLPSDRFSAERTGGSVSTLTIQRTQQEDSAVYLCASSAETGTSGNTIYFGEGSWLTVV.

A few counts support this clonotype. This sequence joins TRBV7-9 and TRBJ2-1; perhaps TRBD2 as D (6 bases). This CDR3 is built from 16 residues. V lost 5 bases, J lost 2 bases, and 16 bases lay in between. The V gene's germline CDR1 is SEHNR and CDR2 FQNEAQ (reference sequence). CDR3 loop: CASSLYSGRPYNEQFF. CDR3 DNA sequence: TGTGCCAGCAGCCTCTACTCGGGGAGGCCCTACAATGAGCAGTTCTTC.

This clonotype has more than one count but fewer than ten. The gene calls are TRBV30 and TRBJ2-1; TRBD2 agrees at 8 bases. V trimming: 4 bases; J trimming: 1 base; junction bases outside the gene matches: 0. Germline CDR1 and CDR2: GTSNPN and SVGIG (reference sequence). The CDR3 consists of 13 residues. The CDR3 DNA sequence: TGTGCCTGGACTAGCGGGTCCTACAATGAGCAGTTCTTC. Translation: CAWTSGSYNEQFF.

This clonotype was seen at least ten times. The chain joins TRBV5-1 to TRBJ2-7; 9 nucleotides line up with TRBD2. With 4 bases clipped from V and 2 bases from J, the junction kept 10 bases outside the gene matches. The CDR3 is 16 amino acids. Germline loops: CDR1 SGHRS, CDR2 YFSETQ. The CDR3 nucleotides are TGCGCCAGCAGCCAACGACTAGCGGAAGGTCCCTACGAGCAGTACTTC. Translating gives CASSQRLAEGPYEQYF.

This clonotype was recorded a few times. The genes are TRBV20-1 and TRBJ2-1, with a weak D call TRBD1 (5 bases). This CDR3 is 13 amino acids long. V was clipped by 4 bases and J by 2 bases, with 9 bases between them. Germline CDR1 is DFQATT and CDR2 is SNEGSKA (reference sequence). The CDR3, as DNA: TGCAGTGCTATAAGGGGTACCTACAATGAGCAGTTCTTC. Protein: CSAIRGTYNEQFF.

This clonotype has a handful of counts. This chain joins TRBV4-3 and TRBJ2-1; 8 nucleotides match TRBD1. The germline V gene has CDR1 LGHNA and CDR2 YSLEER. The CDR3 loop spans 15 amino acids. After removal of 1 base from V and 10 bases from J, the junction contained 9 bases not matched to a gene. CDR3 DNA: TGCGCCAGCAGCCAAGGTACAGGGGGTGGGGGAGAGCAGTTCTTC. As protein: CASSQGTGGGGEQFF.

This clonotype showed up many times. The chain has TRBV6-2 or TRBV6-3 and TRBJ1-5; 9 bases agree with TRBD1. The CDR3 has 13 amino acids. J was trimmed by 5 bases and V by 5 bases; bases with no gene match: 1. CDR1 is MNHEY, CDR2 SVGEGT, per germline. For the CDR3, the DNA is TGTGCCAGCAGTCGGGACAGGGATCAGCCCCAGCATTTT. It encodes CASSRDRDQPQHF.

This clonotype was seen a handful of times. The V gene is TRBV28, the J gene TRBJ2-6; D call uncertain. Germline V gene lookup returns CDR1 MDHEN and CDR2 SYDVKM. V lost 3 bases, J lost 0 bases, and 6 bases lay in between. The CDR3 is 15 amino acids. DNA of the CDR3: TGTGCCAGCAGTTTTAAGAGCTCTGGGGCCAACGTCCTGACTTTC. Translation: CASSFKSSGANVLTF.